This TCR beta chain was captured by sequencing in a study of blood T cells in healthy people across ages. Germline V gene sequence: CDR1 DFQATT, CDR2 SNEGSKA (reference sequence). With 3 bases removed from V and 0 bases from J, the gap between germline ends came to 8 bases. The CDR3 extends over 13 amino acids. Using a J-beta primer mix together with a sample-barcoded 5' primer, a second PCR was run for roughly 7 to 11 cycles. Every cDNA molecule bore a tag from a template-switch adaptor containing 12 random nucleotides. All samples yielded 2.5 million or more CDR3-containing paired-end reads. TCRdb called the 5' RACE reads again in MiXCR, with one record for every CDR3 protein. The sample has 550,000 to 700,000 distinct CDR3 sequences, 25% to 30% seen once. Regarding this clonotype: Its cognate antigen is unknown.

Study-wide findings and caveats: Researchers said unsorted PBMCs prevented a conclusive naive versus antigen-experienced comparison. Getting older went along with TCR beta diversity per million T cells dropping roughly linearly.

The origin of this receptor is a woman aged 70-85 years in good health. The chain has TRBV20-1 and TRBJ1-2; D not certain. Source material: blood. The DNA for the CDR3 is TGCAGTGCTAGCGCAGGAACTAACTATGGCTACACCTTC. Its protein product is CSASAGTNYGYTF.